The entry that follows covers one T cell receptor (beta chain) sequence. Method: immunoSEQ multiplex PCR; TCRdb's copy keeps in-frame clones and lacks some. Of 190,000 or so clones listed, around 85% were seen once; the top ten hold 0.78%. This CDR3 contains 14 residues. V lost 9 bases, J lost 1 base, and 16 bases lay in between. Looked up from germline, CDR1 is WNHNN and CDR2 is SYGVQD (reference sequence). These data originate in a study of blood T cell repertoires in COVID-19. On the study more broadly: Both acute and convalescent COVID-19 samples were obtained from the United States, Italy and Spain.

The J gene is TRBJ2-7, the V gene TRBV10-1, with no clear D. The source material was peripheral blood. The origin of this receptor is an older woman with acute or convalescent COVID-19. CDR3 residues: CARNSTSRSYEQYF. The CDR3 region has the DNA TGCGCCAGGAATAGTACGAGTAGATCCTACGAGCAGTACTTC.